Shown below are 17 T cell receptor beta chains from a single sample sequenced in a study of T cell responses to AZD1222 COVID-19 vaccine. The data were produced by immunoSEQ multiplex PCR, yet TCRdb's version contains in-frame clones alone and is incomplete. Among around 100,000 clones, about 88% were seen once, and the ten largest hold over 15%. This specimen was peripheral blood, taken on day 0 of AZD1222 vaccination. The source is an adult in good health.

V and J are TRBV12-3 or TRBV12-4 and TRBJ1-2; D remains ambiguous. Trimming removed 5 bases at V and 4 bases at J, with 11 bases between. CDR3 size: 13 residues. The CDR3 DNA reads as TGTGCCAGCAGTACGGCCTCCCTCTATGGCTACACCTTC. This translates into CASSTASLYGYTF.

This clone was recorded once. The junction and the germline gene differ at one end; a read error may be behind it. V and J are TRBV7-7 and TRBJ1-1; 11 bases match TRBD1. The CDR3 totals 15 residues. Germline CDR1 reads SSHAT; CDR2 reads FNYEAQ (reference sequence). CDR3 bases: TGTGCTAGCAGCCCGGGACAGGGGGGGAACACTGAAGCTTTCTTT. Its protein is CASSPGQGGNTEAFF. The full variable domain, rest sourced from reference TRBV7-7 and TRBJ1-1, is GAGVSQSPRYKVTKRGQDVTLRCDPISSHATLYWYQQALGQGPEFLTYFNYEAQPDKSGLPSDRFSAERPEGSISTLTIQRTEQRDSAMYRCASSPGQGGNTEAFFGQGTRLTVV.

This chain joins TRBV5-7 and TRBJ1-3, with D hard to call. TRBV5-7 counts as an open reading frame of uncertain function. Trimming took off 3 bases at V and 0 bases at J, with 10 bases between the two ends. This CDR3 is built from 15 residues. CDR3 sequence: CASSYPKYSGNTIYF. Written as DNA, the CDR3 is TGTGCCAGCAGCTACCCTAAGTACTCTGGAAACACCATATATTTT.

This chain joins TRBV6-1 and TRBJ1-4; possible D gene TRBD1, 5 bases. The CDR3 contains 13 residues. Trimming took off 4 bases at V and 8 bases at J, with 11 bases between the two ends. In germline, CDR1 is MNHNS, CDR2 SASEGT. The CDR3 region has the DNA TGTGCCAGCAGTGGGCAGGGTTGGGAAAAACTGTTTTTT. Protein: CASSGQGWEKLFF.

The chain joins TRBV6-5 to TRBJ1-1; possible D gene TRBD1, 6 bases. The CDR3 length is 14 residues. CDR1 and CDR2 from the germline V gene are MNHEY and SVGAGI. Trimming left V 0 bases short and J 8 bases short, with 13 bases between. CDR3 amino acids: CASSYSAGQIEAFF. The DNA of the CDR3 is TGTGCCAGCAGTTACTCCGCAGGACAGATCGAAGCTTTCTTT.

The genes are TRBV3-1 (or the pseudogene TRBV3-2) and TRBJ1-1, with D maybe TRBD1 (6 bases). Trimming took 5 bases from V and 4 from J, leaving 17 bases between them. This CDR3 has 15 residues. From germline, CDR1 is LGHDT and CDR2 YNNKEL (reference sequence). As DNA, the CDR3 is TGTGCCAGCAGCTTCCACAGGGACGACGGCACTGAAGCTTTCTTT. As protein: CASSFHRDDGTEAFF.

This sequence joins TRBV4-2 and TRBJ1-5, with TRBD1 matching over 8 bases. V gave up 5 bases and J gave up 5 bases; unmatched junction bases: 8. Germline V gene sequence: CDR1 LGHNA, CDR2 YNFKEQ. The CDR3 sequence is 15 residues long. The CDR3 nucleotides are TGTGCCAGCAGCTTTCAGACAGGGGACGATCAGCCCCAGCATTTT. It translates to CASSFQTGDDQPQHF.

The rearrangement uses TRBV6-5 and TRBJ2-7; either TRBD1 or TRBD2 may fit D (5 bases each). The CDR3 has 13 residues. CDR1 MNHEY and CDR2 SVGAGI come from the germline V gene. V was clipped by 11 bases and J by 2 bases, with 16 bases between them. In DNA, the CDR3 is TGTGCCGGGGGTGACGGAGAGACCTACGAGCAGTACTTC. This sequence encodes CAGGDGETYEQYF.

Written as DNA, the CDR3 is TGTGCCAGCAGCTCGGACAGGGGGAGCACAGATACGCAGTATTTT. Its protein is CASSSDRGSTDTQYF. The chain couples TRBV7-9 to TRBJ2-3, with TRBD1 matching 10 bases. With V trimmed by 4 bases and J by 0 bases, 1 base remained unmatched. CDR3 length equals 15 residues. CDR1 and CDR2 from the germline V gene are SEHNR and FQNEAQ (reference sequence).

The rearrangement links TRBV10-2 to TRBJ1-5; tentatively, D is TRBD1 (5 bases). From germline, CDR1 is WSHSY and CDR2 SAAADI. V was cut by 0 bases and J by 3 bases, with 9 bases left in between. CDR3 length: 15 residues. CDR3 sequence: CASSESGALNQPQHF. The CDR3 DNA reads as TGCGCCAGCAGTGAGTCAGGGGCCCTCAATCAGCCCCAGCATTTT.

V and J are TRBV5-4 and TRBJ2-5, with 7 bases fitting TRBD1. From germline, CDR1 is SGHNT and CDR2 YYREEE (reference sequence). The J segment lost 6 bases and the V segment lost 0 bases, leaving 5 bases of the junction unmatched. The CDR3 is 14 amino acids. The CDR3 spells CASSLGQGGQTQYF. The CDR3 DNA is TGTGCCAGCAGCTTGGGACAGGGCGGGCAGACCCAGTACTTC.

The V and J genes are TRBV14 and TRBJ1-2; D unclear. This CDR3 has 13 amino acids. Germline V lookup: CDR1 SGHDN, CDR2 FVKESK. V was cut by 4 bases and J by 4 bases, with 10 bases left in between. The CDR3 DNA is TGTGCCAGCAGCCGAAGGCAGAGCTATGGCTACACCTTC. The encoded protein is CASSRRQSYGYTF.

The rearrangement links TRBV18 to TRBJ1-2; D gene uncertain. V lost 0 bases and J 6 bases, leaving 11 bases between the germline ends. Germline V gene lookup returns CDR1 KGHSH and CDR2 LQKENI. The CDR3 covers 14 residues. CDR3 nucleotides: TGTGCCAGCTCACCACCTTCAATCGATGATGGCTACACCTTC. Its protein is CASSPPSIDDGYTF.

The chain links TRBV10-3 to TRBJ2-1; 13 bases line up with TRBD2. Germline values: CDR1 ENHRY, CDR2 SYGVKD. The CDR3 spans 15 residues. V shed 10 bases and J 13 bases; nucleotides not matched to a gene: 16. CDR3 sequence (DNA): TGTGCCACATCCACCGGGACTAGCGGGGCCAGAGGACAGTTCTTC. Its protein is CATSTGTSGARGQFF.

The chain couples TRBV5-1 to TRBJ1-1; TRBD1 aligns across 7 bases. Trimming cost V 2 bases and J 1 base; bases outside gene matches: 14. This CDR3 region has 18 residues. Looked up from germline, CDR1 is SGHRS and CDR2 is YFSETQ. The CDR3 bases are TGCGCCAGCAGCTTTACTCGGACAGATCCAGGGGGGAACACTGAAGCTTTCTTT. Encoded protein: CASSFTRTDPGGNTEAFF. The variable domain in full, completed from reference TRBV5-1 and TRBJ1-1, reads KAGVTQTPRYLIKTRGQQVTLSCSPISGHRSVSWYQQTPGQGLQFLFEYFSETQRNKGNFPGRFSGRQFSNSRSEMNVSTLELGDSALYLCASSFTRTDPGGNTEAFFGQGTRLTVV.

The chain joins TRBV30 to TRBJ1-4; no clear D gene. Between the trimmed V and J ends, which lost 5 bases and 7 bases, there was a span of 11 bases. This CDR3 is 12 amino acids long. Looked up from germline, CDR1 is GTSNPN and CDR2 is SVGIG (reference sequence). CDR3 in amino acids: CAWGKIREKLFF. CDR3 in DNA: TGTGCCTGGGGCAAGATCCGTGAAAAACTGTTTTTT. Filled out from reference TRBV30 and TRBJ1-4, the complete variable domain reads SQTIHQWPATLVQPVGSPLSLECTVEGTSNPNLYWYRQAAGRGLQLLFYSVGIGQISSEVPQNLSASRPQDRQFILSSKKLLLSDSGFYLCAWGKIREKLFFGSGTQLSVL.

This chain uses TRBV4-1 with TRBJ1-5; D is uncertain. This CDR3 has 12 amino acids. The V and J ends lost 1 base and 10 bases respectively, with 8 bases between them. The germline V gene encodes CDR1 MGHRA and CDR2 YSYEKL. DNA of the CDR3: TGCGCCAGCAGCCAAGTCGGTGGTCCCCAGCATTTT. It encodes CASSQVGGPQHF.